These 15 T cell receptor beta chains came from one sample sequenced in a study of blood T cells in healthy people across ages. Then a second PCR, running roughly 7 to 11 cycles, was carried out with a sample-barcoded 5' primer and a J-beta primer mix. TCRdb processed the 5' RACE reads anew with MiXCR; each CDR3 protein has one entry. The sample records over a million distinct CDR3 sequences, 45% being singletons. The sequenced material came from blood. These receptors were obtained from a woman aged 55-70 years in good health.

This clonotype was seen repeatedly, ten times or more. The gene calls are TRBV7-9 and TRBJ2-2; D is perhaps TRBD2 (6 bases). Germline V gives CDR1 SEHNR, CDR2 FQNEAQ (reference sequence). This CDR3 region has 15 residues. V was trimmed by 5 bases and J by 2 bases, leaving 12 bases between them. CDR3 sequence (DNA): TGTGCCAGCAGCCTAGGTAGCGGAAACACCGGGGAGCTGTTTTTT. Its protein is CASSLGSGNTGELFF.

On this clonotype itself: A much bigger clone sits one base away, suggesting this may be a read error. The chain's CDR3 is CASINLYNEQYF. The DNA for the CDR3 is TGTGCCAGCATTAACCTCTACAATGAGCAGTACTTC. J is TRBJ2-7 and V is TRBV6-6; D is undetermined. V lost 7 bases to trimming and J lost 7 bases, with 14 bases between them. The germline gives CDR1 MNHNY, CDR2 SVGAGI (reference sequence). CDR3 length equals 12 residues.

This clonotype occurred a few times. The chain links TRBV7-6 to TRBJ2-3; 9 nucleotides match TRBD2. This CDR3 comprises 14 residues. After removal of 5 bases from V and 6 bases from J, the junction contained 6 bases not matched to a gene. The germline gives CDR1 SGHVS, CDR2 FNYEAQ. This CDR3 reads CASSPAGGVDTQYF. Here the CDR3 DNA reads TGTGCCAGCAGCCCCGCGGGGGGGGTGGATACGCAGTATTTT.

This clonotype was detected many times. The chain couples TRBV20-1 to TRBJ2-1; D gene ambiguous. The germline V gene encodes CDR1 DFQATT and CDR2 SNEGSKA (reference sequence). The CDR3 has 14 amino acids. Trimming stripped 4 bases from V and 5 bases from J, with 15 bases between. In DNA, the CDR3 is TGCAGTGCTAAGCCTACCCTAATAAACAATGAGCAGTTCTTC. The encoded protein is CSAKPTLINNEQFF.

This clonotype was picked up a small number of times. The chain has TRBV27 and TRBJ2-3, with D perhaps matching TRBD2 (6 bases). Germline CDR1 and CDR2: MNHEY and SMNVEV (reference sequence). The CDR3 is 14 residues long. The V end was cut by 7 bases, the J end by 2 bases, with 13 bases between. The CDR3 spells CASMSSATTDTQYF. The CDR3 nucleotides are TGTGCCAGCATGTCTAGCGCAACCACAGATACGCAGTATTTT.

CDR3 sequence: CASSEASFSSSGANVLTF. The CDR3 bases are TGTGCCAGCAGTGAAGCTTCTTTCAGCAGCTCTGGGGCCAACGTCCTGACTTTC. V gene TRBV2 combines with J gene TRBJ2-6; no firm D call. Per the germline V gene, CDR1 is SNHLY and CDR2 is FYNNEI. V lost 0 bases and J lost 0, with 12 bases in between. The CDR3 has 18 residues. The full variable domain, with the rest looked up from reference TRBV2 and TRBJ2-6, is EPEVTQTPSHQVTQMGQEVILRCVPISNHLYFYWYRQILGQKVEFLVSFYNNEISEKSEIFDDQFSVERPDGSNFTLKIRSTKLEDSAMYFCASSEASFSSSGANVLTFGAGSRLTVL.

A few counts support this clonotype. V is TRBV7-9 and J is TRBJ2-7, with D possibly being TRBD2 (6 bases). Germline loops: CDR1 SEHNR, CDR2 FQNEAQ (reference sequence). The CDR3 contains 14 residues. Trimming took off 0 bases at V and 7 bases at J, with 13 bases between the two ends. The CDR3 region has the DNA TGTGCCAGCAGCTTAGCAGGAGGGTTAGAGGAGCAGTACTTC. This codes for CASSLAGGLEEQYF.

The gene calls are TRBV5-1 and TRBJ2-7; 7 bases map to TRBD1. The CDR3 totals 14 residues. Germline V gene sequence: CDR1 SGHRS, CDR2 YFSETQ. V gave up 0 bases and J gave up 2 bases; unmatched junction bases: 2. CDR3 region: CASSLGGQAYEQYF. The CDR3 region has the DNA TGCGCCAGCAGCTTGGGCGGACAGGCCTACGAGCAGTACTTC. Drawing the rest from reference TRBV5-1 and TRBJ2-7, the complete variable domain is KAGVTQTPRYLIKTRGQQVTLSCSPISGHRSVSWYQQTPGQGLQFLFEYFSETQRNKGNFPGRFSGRQFSNSRSEMNVSTLELGDSALYLCASSLGGQAYEQYFGPGTRLTVT.

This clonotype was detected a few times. The CDR3 bases are TGTGCCAGCAGTGACTTCCCGGGACCCCCCTTTGAGACCCAGTACTTC. Protein: CASSDFPGPPFETQYF. This sequence joins TRBV27 and TRBJ2-5; D is possibly TRBD1 or TRBD2 (5 bases each). Trimming left V 5 bases short and J 5 bases short, with 21 bases between. In germline, CDR1 is MNHEY, CDR2 SMNVEV (reference sequence). This CDR3 comprises 16 residues.

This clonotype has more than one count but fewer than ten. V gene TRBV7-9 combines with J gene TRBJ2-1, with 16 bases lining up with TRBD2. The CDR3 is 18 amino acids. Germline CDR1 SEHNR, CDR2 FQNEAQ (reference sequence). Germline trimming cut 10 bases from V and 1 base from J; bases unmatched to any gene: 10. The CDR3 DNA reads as TGTGCCACGAAAGGGACTAGCGGGAGGGTAAGGTCCTACAATGAGCAGTTCTTC. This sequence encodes CATKGTSGRVRSYNEQFF. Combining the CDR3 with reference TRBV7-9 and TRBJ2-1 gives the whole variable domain DTGVSQNPRHKITKRGQNVTFRCDPISEHNRLYWYRQTLGQGPEFLTYFQNEAQLEKSRLLSDRFSAERPKGSFSTLEIQRTEQGDSAMYLCATKGTSGRVRSYNEQFFGPGTRLTVL.

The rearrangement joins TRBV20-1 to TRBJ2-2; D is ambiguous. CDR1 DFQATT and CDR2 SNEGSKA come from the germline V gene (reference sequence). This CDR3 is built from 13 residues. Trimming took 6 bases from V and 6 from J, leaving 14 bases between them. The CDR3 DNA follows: TGCAGTGCGAGTGACTGGTCCTCCGGGGAGCTGTTTTTT. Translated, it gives CSASDWSSGELFF.

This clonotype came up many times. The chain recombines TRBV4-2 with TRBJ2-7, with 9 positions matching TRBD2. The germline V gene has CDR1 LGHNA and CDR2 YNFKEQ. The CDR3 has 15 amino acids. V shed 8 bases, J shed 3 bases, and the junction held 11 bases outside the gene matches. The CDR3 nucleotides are TGTGCCAGCTCCCAAAGAAGACTAGCGGTCTACGAGCAGTACTTC. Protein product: CASSQRRLAVYEQYF.

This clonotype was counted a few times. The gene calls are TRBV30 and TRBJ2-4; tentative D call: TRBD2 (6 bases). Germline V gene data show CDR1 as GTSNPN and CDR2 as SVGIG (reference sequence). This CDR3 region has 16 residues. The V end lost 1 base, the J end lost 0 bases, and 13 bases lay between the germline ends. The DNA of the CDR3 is TGTGCCTGGAGTGGGGGGACTTTGCTAGCCAAAAACATTCAGTACTTC. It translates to CAWSGGTLLAKNIQYF.

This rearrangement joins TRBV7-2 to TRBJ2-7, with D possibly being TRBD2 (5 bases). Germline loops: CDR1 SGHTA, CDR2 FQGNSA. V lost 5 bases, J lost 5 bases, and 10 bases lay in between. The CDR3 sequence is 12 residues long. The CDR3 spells CASSPGYHEQYF. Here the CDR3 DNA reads TGTGCCAGCAGCCCGGGGTACCACGAGCAGTACTTC.

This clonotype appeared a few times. CDR3 region: CATSRVSSSYEQYF. The CDR3 DNA reads as TGTGCCACCAGCAGAGTAAGCAGCTCCTACGAGCAGTACTTC. J is TRBJ2-7 and V is TRBV15, with D unclear. The germline V and J ends were trimmed by 1 base and 0 bases, with 7 bases remaining between them. From germline, CDR1 is LNHNV and CDR2 YYDKDF (reference sequence). This CDR3 comprises 14 residues. The complete variable domain, with remaining parts taken from reference TRBV15 and TRBJ2-7, reads DAMVIQNPRYQVTQFGKPVTLSCSQTLNHNVMYWYQQKSSQAPKLLFHYYDKDFNNEADTPDNFQSRRPNTSFCFLDIRSPGLGDTAMYLCATSRVSSSYEQYFGPGTRLTVT.